This entry is about one T cell receptor (beta chain). Its target antigen remains unknown. At one of its ends the junction is not consistent with the germline gene, which may arise from a read error. CDR1 and CDR2, looked up from the germline V gene, are SGHAT and FQNNGV. Taken from cysteine to phenylalanine, the CDR3 has 17 residues. Only the CDR3 portion is preserved as DNA: 51 bases, with reading frame beginning at the first base. Libraries came from multiplex PCR. For sequencing, an Illumina HiSeq 2500 was employed. TCRbeta libraries were constructed through three rounds of nested PCR with primers (Table S4) according to protocols adapted from ARM-PCR. Before sequencing, PCR products in the 200-500 bp range were cut out of the gel and cleaned up using the QIAquick gel extraction kit. Per the authors' processing: Reads were cleaned using Trimmomatic, were merged into complete CDR3 sequences using FLASH, and were assigned to V(D)J germline segments using MiTCR. Clonal diversity was calculated as the inverse Simpson's index using VDJtools. In-frame sequences without a premature stop codon were defined as productive reads. In TCRdb, the public reads were trimmed at Q25 with fastp and aligned with MiXCR, with productive beta chains retained. Each CDR3 protein gets just one entry, which takes the most common genes and DNA from the rows behind it. The V and J calls and clone size come from TCRdb's table, not from the authors' own analysis. Within this sample are over 100,000 distinct CDR3 sequences, with roughly 75% of them counted one time only. The leading ten clones occupy more than 35% of the sample.

This specimen comes from a study of tumor and adjacent non-tumor tissue in lung cancer (dated by TCRdb to between 2017 and 2018). Study-wide context: By cancer type, the cohort comprised eleven to twelve adenocarcinoma patients, a couple of squamous cell carcinoma patients and 1 small cell lung cancer patient. The 15 enrolled patients, of whom roughly 10 were men and 5 were women, were aged about 30 to 80 years and were diagnosed with TNM stage I to III disease. In total, sequencing yielded over 95 million productive TCRbeta reads, which works out to an average of about 4.2 million reads per sample. The study compared bulk TCRbeta repertoires from lung tumor tissue and matched distant non-tumor lung tissue of about 16 lung cancer patients. TCRbeta CDR3 sequencing was performed on about 30 paired specimens, with one tumor sample and one normal lung sample collected per patient. Broad study findings and their caveats: The methods do not name the sequencing platform or mention unique molecular identifiers. Significantly higher TCR diversity was found in younger patients, and higher tumor TCR diversity was associated with shorter overall and disease-free survival. Peripheral blood was not sequenced, so blood TCRbeta repertoires were not examined in the lung cancer patients of the study. The top 100 clones accounted for a significantly larger cumulative portion of the repertoire in normal lung than in tumor tissue. Tumor tissue showed significantly greater TCR diversity (inverse Simpson) than normal lung tissue (approximately 400 vs 170, P = 0.0075, Mann-Whitney U test). The cohort had only 15 or so patients, and the authors noted that larger samples and more detailed clinical data are needed.

RNA was isolated from bulk unsorted tissue, and RNA quality was assessed with a NanoDrop ND-1000 and an Agilent 2100. The donors were newly diagnosed lung cancer patients admitted for thoracic surgery in China from August to November 2014 who had not received prior chemotherapy. The study excluded patients who had received radiotherapy or chemotherapy before or who had another cancer at the same time. Pieces of surgical tissue measuring about 1-2 cm3 were kept in RNAlater solution and held at -80 degrees C until needed. The sample comprised lung tumor tissue. This clonotype was sampled from a woman aged 60 to 75 with non-small cell lung cancer. Recombination connected TRBV11-2 to TRBJ2-2; the D gene is possibly TRBD1 or TRBD2, with 7 bases matching each. The nucleotide sequence is given as TGTGCCAGCGGCTCTCCCCAGGGGGGGCTGAACACCGGGGAGCAGTTTTTC. Protein translation: CASGSPQGGLNTGEQFF.